This T cell receptor beta chain was recorded in a study of T-cell memory formation after mild COVID-19. Study outcomes and limitations: A balance of CD4 and CD8 characterized clones contracting day 15 to 85, whereas later expanders leaned CD4+. Some SARS-CoV-2-responding clones were already detected in memory before infection.

The germline gives CDR1 MGHDK, CDR2 SYGVNS. The V and J ends lost 5 bases and 5 bases, in that order; junction bases with no gene match: 7. This CDR3 contains 15 residues. 5'RACE with constant-segment primers built TCRalpha and TCRbeta cDNA libraries with UMIs. MiXCR, applied by TCRdb to the 5' RACE reads, yields one record per CDR3 protein. Of about 150,000 distinct CDR3 sequences detected, roughly 13% appear once; the ten largest clones hold approximately 3.6%. As regards this clonotype: The antigen remains unidentified.

V gene TRBV25-1 combines with J gene TRBJ2-2; 8 bases match TRBD2. The clonotype originates from a man between 18 and 29 years old who had mild COVID-19 (a few samples of this study predate the infection). Cell type and time point are not known. The sample was PBMCs or a T cell subset sorted from them (not recorded which). CDR3 DNA: TGTGCCAGCAGTTCCGCCGGGGGGGCGACCGGGGAGCTGTTTTTT. This codes for CASSSAGGATGELFF.